The T cell receptor (beta chain) described here comes from a study of vaccination effects on CD4 cells after COVID-19. Study-level information: Median timing of post-vaccine samples was 72 days after the second dose. Approximately 2 million PBMC were placed in each well, which was supplemented with roughly 10 IU/ml IL-2 and approximately 10 ug/ml peptides.

Study observations and caveats: Late post-vaccination, clones induced by infection and those induced by vaccine underwent marked clonal contraction. Recruitment yielded few convalescent patients, and the study had no early post-infection timepoints.

Subsequent to a culture period of around eleven days, CD4+ T cells were isolated. PCR showed that the person got SARS-CoV-2 infection at some point between March and December 2020. Two doses of either BNT162b2 or mRNA-1273 were given to each participant. TCRdb keeps only in-frame clones here, not all; method: immunoSEQ multiplex PCR. The table records tens of thousands of clones, over 60% of them present only once. A word on this clone: Its cognate antigen is unknown.

Germline V lookup: CDR1 ENHRY, CDR2 SYGVKD. The CDR3 runs to 13 residues. V dropped 9 bases and J dropped 1; count of bases not matched to a gene: 5. The sequence was obtained from a human donor who had a prior SARS-CoV-2 infection. The V and J genes are TRBV10-3 and TRBJ1-1, with 7 bases identical to TRBD1. Sequenced material: CD4+ T cells from PBMCs cultured without peptide, taken after COVID-19 vaccination. The CDR3 nucleotides are TGTGCCATTACAGGGGCCTCGAACACTGAAGCTTTCTTT. As protein: CAITGASNTEAFF.